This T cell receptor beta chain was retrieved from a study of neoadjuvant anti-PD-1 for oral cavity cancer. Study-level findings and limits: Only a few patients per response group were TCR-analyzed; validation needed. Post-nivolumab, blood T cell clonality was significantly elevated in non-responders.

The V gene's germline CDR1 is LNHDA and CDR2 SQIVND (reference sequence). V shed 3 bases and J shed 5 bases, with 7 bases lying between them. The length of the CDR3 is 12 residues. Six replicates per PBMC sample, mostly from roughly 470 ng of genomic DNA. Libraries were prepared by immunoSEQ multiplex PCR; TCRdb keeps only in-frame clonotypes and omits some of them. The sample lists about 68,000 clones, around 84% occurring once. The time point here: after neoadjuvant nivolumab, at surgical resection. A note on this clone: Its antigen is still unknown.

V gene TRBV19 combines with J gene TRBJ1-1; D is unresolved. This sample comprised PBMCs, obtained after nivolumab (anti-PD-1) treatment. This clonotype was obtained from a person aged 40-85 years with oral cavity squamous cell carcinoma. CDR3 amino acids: CASSIGFTEAFF. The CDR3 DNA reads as TGTGCCAGTAGTATTGGGTTTACTGAAGCTTTCTTT.